Below, 12 T cell receptor beta chains from the same sample are listed, as sequenced in a study of response to subunit inactivated influenza vaccine (dated by TCRdb to between 2017 and 2018). The library relied on RT-PCR. Sequencing instrument: Illumina HiSeq 2500. TCRdb reprocessing: public reads trimmed at Q25 with fastp, clones called with MiXCR, in-frame beta chains kept. Merged by CDR3 protein, the rows form single entries marked with the most common genes and DNA. The sample has around 580,000 distinct CDR3 sequences on record, roughly 15% of them singletons. Over 8.5% of the sample rests with the top ten. The material sequenced was PBMCs from blood, taken roughly 12 days after vaccination. The source of these receptors is a man in his forties or fifties who received an inactivated influenza vaccine. Donor details come from another sample of the same person, matched by shared clones.

This rearrangement joins TRBV15 to TRBJ2-5; tentatively, D is TRBD1 or TRBD2 (6 bases each). The CDR3 covers 13 residues. The germline V gene encodes CDR1 LNHNV and CDR2 YYDKDF (reference sequence). V lost 6 bases to trimming and J lost 4 bases, with 12 bases between them. CDR3 nucleotides: TGTGCCACCAGTGGTGGGGGGCGAGAGACCCAGTACTTC. Protein sequence: CATSGGGRETQYF.

This chain uses TRBV7-2 with TRBJ2-7; no reliable D call. This CDR3 is built from 11 residues. V lost 5 bases, J lost 6 bases, and 8 bases lay in between. Germline CDR1 reads SGHTA; CDR2 reads FQGNSA. In nucleotides, the CDR3 is TGTGCCAGCAGCCAAGATACCGAGCAGTACTTC. Translation gives CASSQDTEQYF.

At least ten counts were recorded for this clonotype. The CDR3 is CASSLTTGVNTGELFF. The CDR3 nucleotides read TGTGCCAGCTCACTAACGACAGGGGTGAACACCGGGGAGCTGTTTTTT. The chain joins TRBV18 to TRBJ2-2, with TRBD1 matching 8 bases. The CDR3 has 16 residues. Trimming removed 4 bases from V and 1 base from J; junction bases left unmatched: 5. Germline V gene sequence: CDR1 KGHSH, CDR2 LQKENI. The full variable domain, completed using reference TRBV18 and TRBJ2-2, is NAGVMQNPRHLVRRRGQEARLRCSPMKGHSHVYWYRQLPEEGLKFMVYLQKENIIDESGMPKERFSAEFPKEGPSILRIQQVVRGDSAAYFCASSLTTGVNTGELFFGEGSRLTVL.

This chain connects TRBV19 to TRBJ1-5; no firm D call. This CDR3 is 13 amino acids long. V lost 10 bases and J lost 5, with 15 bases in between. The germline gives CDR1 LNHDA, CDR2 SQIVND (reference sequence). The CDR3 DNA is TGTGCCACCTCAGTCCTGGAGGATCAGCCCCAGCATTTT. This codes for CATSVLEDQPQHF.

The sample holds a few counts of this clonotype. The CDR3 sequence: CASSTRNSYEQYF. Here the CDR3 DNA reads TGTGCCAGCAGTACAAGGAACTCCTACGAGCAGTACTTC. The V and J genes are TRBV7-2 and TRBJ2-7; no reliable D call. V was clipped by 6 bases and J by 0 bases, with 9 bases between them. The CDR3 has 13 amino acids. Germline V gives CDR1 SGHTA, CDR2 FQGNSA.

The chain is built from TRBV5-4 and TRBJ2-7; 9 bases are a match to TRBD1. Germline V gives CDR1 SGHNT, CDR2 YYREEE (reference sequence). The J segment lost 1 base and the V segment lost 4 bases, leaving 6 bases of the junction unmatched. The CDR3 totals 15 residues. Written as DNA, the CDR3 is TGTGCCAGCAGCATAGGACAGGGGTCGTCCTACGAGCAGTACTTC. This sequence encodes CASSIGQGSSYEQYF.

V is TRBV20-1 and J is TRBJ2-1, with D possibly being TRBD2 (5 bases). Germline V gene lookup returns CDR1 DFQATT and CDR2 SNEGSKA (reference sequence). With 5 bases removed from V and 0 bases from J, the gap between germline ends came to 17 bases. This CDR3 region has 16 residues. CDR3 DNA sequence: TGCAGTGCTTCTTCGTATCTAGCAGGCTCCTACAATGAGCAGTTCTTC. It yields the protein CSASSYLAGSYNEQFF.

This clonotype was detected a few times. V gene TRBV15 combines with J gene TRBJ2-1; the D is unclear. The CDR3 length is 14 residues. The V end was cut by 0 bases, the J end by 7 bases, with 10 bases between. In germline, CDR1 is LNHNV, CDR2 YYDKDF (reference sequence). CDR3 DNA: TGTGCCACCAGCAGAGATGTCGGGCGGAATGAGCAGTTCTTC. Amino acid sequence: CATSRDVGRNEQFF.

The V call is TRBV29-1, the J call TRBJ2-7, with 8 nucleotides matching TRBD1. V was pared by 7 bases and J by 1 base, with 18 bases of the junction left unmatched. The CDR3 extends over 17 amino acids. Germline CDR1 SQVTM, CDR2 ANQGSEA. This CDR3 reads CSAQRSLIGQGSYEQYF. The CDR3 bases are TGCAGCGCTCAGAGATCCCTCATAGGACAGGGATCCTACGAGCAGTACTTC.

This clonotype was seen a few times. This chain links TRBV4-3 with TRBJ2-1; D is uncertain. The CDR3 runs to 18 residues. V gave up 2 bases and J gave up 0 bases, with 17 bases separating them. The germline V gene encodes CDR1 LGHNA and CDR2 YSLEER. The chain's CDR3 is CASSQHTGRPGSYNEQFF. The DNA for the CDR3 is TGCGCCAGCAGCCAACATACTGGACGTCCGGGCTCCTACAATGAGCAGTTCTTC.

The rearrangement uses TRBV24-1 and TRBJ2-7; D not certain. Germline V lookup: CDR1 KGHDR, CDR2 SFDVKD. Trimming shortened V by 4 bases and J by 5 bases, and 11 bases separated the two germline ends. This CDR3 contains 13 residues. CDR3 residues: CATSDPRGHEQYF. The CDR3 DNA reads as TGTGCCACCAGTGACCCAAGAGGACACGAGCAGTACTTC.

The chain uses TRBV10-3 and TRBJ1-2; a possible D gene is TRBD1 (6 bases). The CDR3 is made up of 14 amino acids. The germline gives CDR1 ENHRY, CDR2 SYGVKD. The ends were cut back, 4 bases at V and 8 bases at J, with 17 bases in the middle. The CDR3 reads CAISAIQGLLGYTF. The CDR3 bases are TGTGCCATCAGTGCAATCCAGGGGCTCTTAGGCTACACCTTC.